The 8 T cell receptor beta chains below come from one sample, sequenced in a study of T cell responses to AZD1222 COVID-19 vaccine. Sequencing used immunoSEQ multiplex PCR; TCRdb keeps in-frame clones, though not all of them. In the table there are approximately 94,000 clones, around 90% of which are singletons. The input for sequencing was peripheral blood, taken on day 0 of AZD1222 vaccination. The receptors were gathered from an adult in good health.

The CDR3 loop reads CASSLSGGLRNEQFF. The CDR3 DNA sequence: TGTGCCAGCAGCCTCTCGGGGGGGCTCAGGAATGAGCAGTTCTTC. The V and J genes are TRBV11-2 and TRBJ2-1, with 8 bases identical to TRBD2. V shed 5 bases, J shed 7 bases, and the junction held 10 bases outside the gene matches. CDR1 is SGHAT and CDR2 is FQNNGV in the germline V gene. The CDR3 runs 15 residues.

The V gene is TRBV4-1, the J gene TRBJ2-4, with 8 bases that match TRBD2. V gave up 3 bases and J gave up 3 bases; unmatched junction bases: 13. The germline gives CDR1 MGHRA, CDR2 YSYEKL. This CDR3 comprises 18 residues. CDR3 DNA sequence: TGCGCCAGCAGCCAGCTCGCCCTTAGCGGGAACTACAAAAACATTCAGTACTTC. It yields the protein CASSQLALSGNYKNIQYF.

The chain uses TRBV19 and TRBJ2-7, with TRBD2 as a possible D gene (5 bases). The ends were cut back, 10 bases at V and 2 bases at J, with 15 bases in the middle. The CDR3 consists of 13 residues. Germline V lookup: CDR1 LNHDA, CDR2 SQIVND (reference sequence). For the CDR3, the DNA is TGTGCCACCTCGGACGGACTTACCTACGAGCAGTACTTC. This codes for CATSDGLTYEQYF.

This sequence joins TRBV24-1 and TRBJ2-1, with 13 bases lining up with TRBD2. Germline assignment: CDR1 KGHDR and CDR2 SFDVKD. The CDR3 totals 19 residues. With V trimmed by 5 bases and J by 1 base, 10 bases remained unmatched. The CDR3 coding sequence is TGTGCCACCAGTGCCTCATGGACTAGCGGGAGTTTGTCCTACAATGAGCAGTTCTTC. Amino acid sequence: CATSASWTSGSLSYNEQFF.

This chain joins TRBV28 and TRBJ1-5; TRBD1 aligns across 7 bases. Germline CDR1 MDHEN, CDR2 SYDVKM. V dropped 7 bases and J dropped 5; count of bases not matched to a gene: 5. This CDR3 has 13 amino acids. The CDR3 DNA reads TGTGCCAGCAAGACAGGGCACGATCAGCCCCAGCATTTT. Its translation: CASKTGHDQPQHF.

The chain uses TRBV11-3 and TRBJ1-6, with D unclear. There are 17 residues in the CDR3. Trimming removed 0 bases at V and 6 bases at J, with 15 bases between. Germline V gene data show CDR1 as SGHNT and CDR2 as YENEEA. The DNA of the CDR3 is TGTGCCAGCAGCTTAGATTCAACCGCAGCTAGTAATTCACCCCTCCACTTT. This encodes CASSLDSTAASNSPLHF.

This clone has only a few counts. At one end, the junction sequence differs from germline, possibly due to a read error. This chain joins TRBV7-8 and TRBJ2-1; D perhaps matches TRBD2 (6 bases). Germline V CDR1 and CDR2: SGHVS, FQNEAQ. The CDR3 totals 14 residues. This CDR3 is CASSFRDSSNEQFF. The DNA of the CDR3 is TGTGCCAGCAGCTTCCGGGACTCCTCCAATGAGCAGTTCTTC. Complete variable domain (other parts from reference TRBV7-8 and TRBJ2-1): GAGVSQSPRYKVAKRGQDVALRCDPISGHVSLFWYQQALGQGPEFLTYFQNEAQLDKSGLPSDRFFAERPEGSVSTLKIQRTQQEDSAVYLCASSFRDSSNEQFFGPGTRLTVL.

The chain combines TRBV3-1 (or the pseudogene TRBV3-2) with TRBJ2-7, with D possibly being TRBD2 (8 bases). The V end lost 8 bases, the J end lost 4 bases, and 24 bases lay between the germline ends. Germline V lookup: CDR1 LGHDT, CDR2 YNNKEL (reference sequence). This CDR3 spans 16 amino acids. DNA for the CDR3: TGTGCCAGCGGAGATACGGGAGGGGGCAGGGGGTACGAGCAGTACTTC. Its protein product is CASGDTGGGRGYEQYF.